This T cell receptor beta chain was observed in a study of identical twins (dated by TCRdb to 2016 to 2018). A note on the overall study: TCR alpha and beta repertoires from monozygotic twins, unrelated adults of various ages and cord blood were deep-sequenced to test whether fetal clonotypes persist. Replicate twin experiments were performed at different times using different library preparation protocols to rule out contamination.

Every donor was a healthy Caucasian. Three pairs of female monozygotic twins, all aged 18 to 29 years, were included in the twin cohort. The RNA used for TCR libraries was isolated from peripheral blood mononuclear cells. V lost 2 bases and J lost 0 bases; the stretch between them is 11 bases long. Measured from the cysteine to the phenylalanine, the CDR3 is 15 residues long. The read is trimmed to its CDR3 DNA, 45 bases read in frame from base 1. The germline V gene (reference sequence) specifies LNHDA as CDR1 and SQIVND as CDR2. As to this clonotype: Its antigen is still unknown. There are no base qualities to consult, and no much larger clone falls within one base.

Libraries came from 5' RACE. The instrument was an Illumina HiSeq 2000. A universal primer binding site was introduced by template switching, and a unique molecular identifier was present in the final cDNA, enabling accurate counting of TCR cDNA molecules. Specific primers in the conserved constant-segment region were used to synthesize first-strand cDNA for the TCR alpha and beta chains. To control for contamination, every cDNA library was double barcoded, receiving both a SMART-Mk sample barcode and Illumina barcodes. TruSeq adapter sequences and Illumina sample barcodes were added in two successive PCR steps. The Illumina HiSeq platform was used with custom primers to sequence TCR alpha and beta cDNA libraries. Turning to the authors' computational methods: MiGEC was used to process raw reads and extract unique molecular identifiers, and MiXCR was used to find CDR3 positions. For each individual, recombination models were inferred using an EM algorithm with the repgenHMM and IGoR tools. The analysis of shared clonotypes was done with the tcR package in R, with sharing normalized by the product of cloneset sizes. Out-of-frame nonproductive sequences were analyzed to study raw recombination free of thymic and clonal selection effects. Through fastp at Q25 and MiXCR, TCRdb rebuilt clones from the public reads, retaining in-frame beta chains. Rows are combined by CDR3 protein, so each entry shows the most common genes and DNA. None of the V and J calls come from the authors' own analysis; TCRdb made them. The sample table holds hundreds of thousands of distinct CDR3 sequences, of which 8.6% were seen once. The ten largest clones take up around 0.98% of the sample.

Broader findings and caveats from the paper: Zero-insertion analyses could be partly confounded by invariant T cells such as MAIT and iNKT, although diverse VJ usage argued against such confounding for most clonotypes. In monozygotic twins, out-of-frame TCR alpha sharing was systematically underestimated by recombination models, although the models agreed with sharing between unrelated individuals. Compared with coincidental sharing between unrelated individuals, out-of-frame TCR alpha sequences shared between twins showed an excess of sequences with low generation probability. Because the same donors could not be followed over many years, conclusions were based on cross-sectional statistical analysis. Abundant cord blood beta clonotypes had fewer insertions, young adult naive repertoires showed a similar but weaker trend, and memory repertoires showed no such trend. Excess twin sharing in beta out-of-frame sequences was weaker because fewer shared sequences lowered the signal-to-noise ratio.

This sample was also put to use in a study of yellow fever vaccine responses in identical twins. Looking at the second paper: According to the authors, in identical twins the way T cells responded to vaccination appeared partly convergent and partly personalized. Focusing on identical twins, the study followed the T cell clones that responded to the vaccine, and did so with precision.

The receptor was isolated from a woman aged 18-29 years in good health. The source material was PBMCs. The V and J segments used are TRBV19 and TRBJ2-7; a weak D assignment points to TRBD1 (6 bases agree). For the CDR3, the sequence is CASSITGSTSYEQYF. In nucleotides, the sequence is TGTGCCAGTAGTATAACAGGGTCGACCTCCTACGAGCAGTACTTC.